Sequencing of this T cell receptor (beta chain) was carried out in a study of blood T cell repertoires in COVID-19. Sequenced by immunoSEQ multiplex PCR; TCRdb stores in-frame clones only, minus some. This table has 140,000 to 150,000 clones, 87% appearing once. CDR3 size: 16 residues. CDR1 is SGHTA, CDR2 FQGNSA, per germline. V lost 4 bases and J lost 0; bases outside the gene matches: 6. Participants' own reports of clinical history determined their cohort assignment. The material sequenced was PBMCs or T cells enriched from blood (not recorded which). This chain uses TRBV7-2 with TRBJ2-1, with 7 bases identical to TRBD1. The receptor's source is a woman aged 40 to 55 who had been exposed to COVID-19. In nucleotides, the CDR3 is TGTGCCAGCAGCTCAGCACAGGGGAGCTCCTACAATGAGCAGTTCTTC. It translates to CASSSAQGSSYNEQFF.